This T cell receptor (beta chain) appears in the sequencing data of a study of T-cell reconstitution after alpha-beta-depleted transplantation in children. CDR3 size: 14 residues. V lost 8 bases to trimming and J lost 7 bases; unmatched junction nucleotides: 13. The germline V gene has CDR1 MNHNS and CDR2 SASEGT. Preparation of the TCRbeta library involved a method that used unique molecular identifiers. MiXCR, run by TCRdb on the PCR reads, gives a single entry per CDR3 protein. This table has some 550,000 distinct CDR3 sequences, 23% appearing once. This clonotype has at least ten counts. Its antigen is unknown. Findings of the study overall: The high TCRbeta diversity at day 60 in some patients came from surviving recipient T cells and thymic progenitors.

V gene TRBV6-1 combines with J gene TRBJ2-7, with 8 bases that match TRBD1. The sample here was PBMCs, mostly from graft donor cells, taken 360 days after TCRalphabeta/CD19-depleted stem cell transplant. The TCR sequence derives from a boy in the first two years of life who had a stem cell transplant for acute myeloid leukemia, so the T cells may come from the graft donor. For the CDR3, the DNA is TGTGCCAGCTCCGGGACAGGAACCTCCTGGGAGCAGTACTTC. Translated, it gives CASSGTGTSWEQYF.